The source of this T cell receptor (beta chain) is a study of T cells in Graves' hyperthyroidism and ophthalmopathy. With 1 base removed from V and 0 bases from J, the gap between germline ends came to 7 bases. Germline lookup yields CDR1 SEHNR and CDR2 FQNEAQ (reference sequence). The CDR3 spans 14 residues. Amplified TCR beta CDR3 regions derived from RNA transcripts. An initial round of RT-PCR targeting the TCR CDR3 relied on the HTBI primer set. Via MiXCR, TCRdb re-called the multiplex PCR reads, giving one row per CDR3 protein. Of 150,000 or so distinct CDR3 sequences detected, 22% appear once; the ten largest clones hold around two thirds. Study observations and caveats: Model predictions of ophthalmopathy came a median approximately seven months before onset. Blood also carried most thyroid clonotypes expanded above 0.001.

This clonotype was found many times. Antigen unknown. The chain has TRBV7-9 and TRBJ2-7; D call uncertain. The source of this sequence is a woman aged 45-65 years with Graves' hyperthyroidism that later progressed to Graves' ophthalmopathy. The sequenced sample consisted of blood. The CDR3 DNA sequence: TGTGCCAGCAGCTTAGGGCACAGCTCCTACGAGCAGTACTTC. It specifies CASSLGHSSYEQYF.